The source of this T cell receptor beta chain is a study of response to subunit inactivated influenza vaccine. Whole-study results and caveats: The authors put forward the suggestion that each seasonal influenza vaccination may bring in only a limited number of new T cells.

The V and J ends lost 0 bases and 3 bases respectively, with 12 bases between them. Germline V lookup: CDR1 LGHNA, CDR2 YSLEER. The CDR3 is made up of 15 amino acids. As to this clonotype: Its antigen remains unidentified.

MiXCR, run by TCRdb on the RT-PCR reads, gives a single entry per CDR3 protein. Here the sample spans under 750,000 distinct CDR3 sequences, approximately 10% being singletons. The chain links TRBV4-3 to TRBJ2-7; D is possibly TRBD1 (5 bases). The sample was PBMCs from blood, taken on the day of vaccination. The TCR comes from a man aged 50 to 59 who received an inactivated influenza vaccine. For the CDR3, the DNA is TGCGCCAGCAGCCAAGAAAGCGCAAGGGGCTACGAGCAGTACTTC. Residues: CASSQESARGYEQYF.